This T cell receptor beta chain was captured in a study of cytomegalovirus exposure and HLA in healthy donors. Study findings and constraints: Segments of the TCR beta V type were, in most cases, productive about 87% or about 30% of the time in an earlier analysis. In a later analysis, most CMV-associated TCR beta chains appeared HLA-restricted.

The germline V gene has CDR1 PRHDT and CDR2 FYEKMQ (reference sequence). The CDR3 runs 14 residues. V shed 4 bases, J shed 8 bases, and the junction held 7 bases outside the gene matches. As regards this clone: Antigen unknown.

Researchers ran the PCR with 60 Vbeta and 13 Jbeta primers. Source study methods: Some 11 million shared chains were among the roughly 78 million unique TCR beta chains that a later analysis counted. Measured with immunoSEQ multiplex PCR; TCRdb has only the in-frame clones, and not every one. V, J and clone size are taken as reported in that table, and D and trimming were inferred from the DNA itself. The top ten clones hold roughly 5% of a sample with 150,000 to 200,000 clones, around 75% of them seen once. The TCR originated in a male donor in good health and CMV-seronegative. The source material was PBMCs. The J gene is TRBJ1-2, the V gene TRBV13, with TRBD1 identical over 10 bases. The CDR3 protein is CASSSRQGAEGYTF. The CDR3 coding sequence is TGTGCCAGCAGCTCCAGACAGGGGGCGGAGGGCTACACCTTC.